The 18 T cell receptor beta chains given below trace back to one sample, sequenced in a study of blood T cell repertoires in COVID-19. Assay used: immunoSEQ multiplex PCR; TCRdb lists only in-frame clones, some missing. The profile shows some 100,000 clones, approximately 88% of them singletons. The sample taken for sequencing was peripheral blood. These receptor sequences come from a woman aged 55-70 years with acute or convalescent COVID-19.

The V call is TRBV5-1, the J call TRBJ2-3; 8 nucleotides match TRBD1. Germline CDR1 and CDR2: SGHRS and YFSETQ. The CDR3 runs to 15 residues. V shed 3 bases, J shed 6 bases, and the junction held 9 bases outside the gene matches. CDR3 protein: CASSWGTGRGDTQYF. DNA for the CDR3: TGCGCCAGCAGCTGGGGGACAGGTCGGGGTGATACGCAGTATTTT.

The chain recombines TRBV27 with TRBJ1-1; D is uncertain. V was clipped by 3 bases and J by 4 bases, with 12 bases between them. The CDR3 extends over 14 amino acids. Germline V gene lookup returns CDR1 MNHEY and CDR2 SMNVEV (reference sequence). CDR3 DNA sequence: TGTGCCAGCAGTTTCGGGGTTGGGAGCACTGAAGCTTTCTTT. Translating it yields CASSFGVGSTEAFF.

This clone was observed once. The DNA of the CDR3 is TGTGCCAGCAGGGAGACTAGCGGGAGCTCCTACGAGCAGTACGTC. As protein: CASRETSGSSYEQYV. The V and J genes are TRBV6-5 and TRBJ2-7, with 12 bases aligning to TRBD2. Germline V gene lookup returns CDR1 MNHEY and CDR2 SVGAGI. This CDR3 is built from 15 residues. J lost 0 bases, V lost 6 bases, and 3 bases had no gene match.

The rearrangement links TRBV3-1 (or the pseudogene TRBV3-2) to TRBJ1-1; 8 nucleotides agree with TRBD1. The CDR3 totals 14 residues. With 4 bases clipped from V and 5 bases from J, the junction kept 6 bases outside the gene matches. Germline CDR1 LGHDT, CDR2 YNNKEL (reference sequence). The CDR3 region is CASSRLTGDTEAFF. The DNA for the CDR3 is TGTGCCAGCAGCCGATTGACAGGGGATACTGAAGCTTTCTTT.

The chain employs TRBV19 and TRBJ2-2; 7 nucleotides align to TRBD2. The CDR3 is made up of 14 amino acids. With V trimmed by 7 bases and J by 6 bases, 8 bases remained unmatched. Germline lookup yields CDR1 LNHDA and CDR2 SQIVND (reference sequence). DNA of the CDR3: TGTGCCAGTATGGGACTACGCCCTCCCGGGGAGCTGTTTTTT. This gives the protein CASMGLRPPGELFF.

This clone was observed a handful of times. The chain has TRBV5-1 and TRBJ2-7; 10 nucleotides match TRBD2. CDR1 is SGHRS and CDR2 is YFSETQ in the germline V gene. V trimming: 2 bases; J trimming: 3 bases; junction bases outside the gene matches: 11. The CDR3 extends over 17 amino acids. The CDR3 sequence is CASSLNIHGLADYEQYF. The CDR3 nucleotides read TGCGCCAGCAGCTTAAACATTCACGGACTAGCGGACTACGAGCAGTACTTC.

The chain combines TRBV2 with TRBJ1-1; TRBD1 agrees at 7 bases. The CDR3 sequence is 13 residues long. The V gene end was trimmed by 6 bases and the J gene end by 7 bases; junction bases not matched to a gene: 8. Germline lookup yields CDR1 SNHLY and CDR2 FYNNEI. CDR3 sequence (DNA): TGTGCCAGCAGCCTGACAGGGCTCGGTGAAGCTTTCTTT. Amino acid sequence: CASSLTGLGEAFF.

The gene calls are TRBV12-3 or TRBV12-4 and TRBJ1-1; no definite D call. The CDR3 spans 10 residues. Trimming removed 5 bases at V and 7 bases at J, with 5 bases between. CDR3 loop: CASSRYEAFF. CDR3 nucleotide sequence: TGTGCCAGCAGTCGTTATGAAGCTTTCTTT.

The genes are TRBV7-9 and TRBJ1-4; TRBD1 matches at 7 bases. The CDR3 sequence is 14 residues long. The germline CDR1 and CDR2 sequences are SEHNR and FQNEAQ (reference sequence). The junction had 2 bases not matched to a gene; V was cut back by 4 bases and J by 3 bases. For the CDR3, the DNA is TGTGCCAGCAGCTCCAGGGGGGCTAATGAAAAACTGTTTTTT. It translates to CASSSRGANEKLFF.

The chain recombines TRBV5-4 with TRBJ2-5, with D tentatively TRBD2 (7 bases). CDR3 size: 14 residues. V lost 0 bases, J lost 4 bases, and 10 bases lay in between. Germline V gives CDR1 SGHNT, CDR2 YYREEE (reference sequence). The CDR3 loop is CASSLVGGGETQYF. CDR3 bases: TGTGCCAGCAGCTTGGTAGGGGGGGGAGAGACCCAGTACTTC.

The CDR3 nucleotides read TGTGCCAGCCGGGACAGTCGATTCAGCTCTGGAAACACCATATATTTT. Its protein product is CASRDSRFSSGNTIYF. V gene TRBV2 combines with J gene TRBJ1-3; 7 bases fit TRBD1. This CDR3 region has 16 residues. V trimming: 8 bases; J trimming: 0 bases; junction bases outside the gene matches: 10. CDR1 is SNHLY, CDR2 FYNNEI, per germline. The full variable domain, with the rest looked up from reference TRBV2 and TRBJ1-3, is EPEVTQTPSHQVTQMGQEVILRCVPISNHLYFYWYRQILGQKVEFLVSFYNNEISEKSEIFDDQFSVERPDGSNFTLKIRSTKLEDSAMYFCASRDSRFSSGNTIYFGEGSWLTVV.

The CDR3 DNA reads TGCGCCAGCAGCCGATCGCAGGGTCTGGATACGCAGTATTTT. Translation: CASSRSQGLDTQYF. J is TRBJ2-3 and V is TRBV4-1; D is possibly TRBD1 (5 bases). Germline V gene sequence: CDR1 MGHRA, CDR2 YSYEKL. This CDR3 is built from 14 residues. Trimming shortened V by 4 bases and J by 6 bases, and 14 bases separated the two germline ends.

The CDR3 DNA reads as TGTGCCAGCAGTACAGGGGTCGGAAACACCATATATTTT. Protein product: CASSTGVGNTIYF. The V call is TRBV7-3, the J call TRBJ1-3, with 7 positions matching TRBD1. The CDR3 extends over 13 amino acids. CDR1 and CDR2 (germline): SGHTA, FQGTGA. With 6 bases clipped from V and 4 bases from J, the junction kept 3 bases outside the gene matches.

The chain uses TRBV3-1 (or the pseudogene TRBV3-2) and TRBJ2-5; TRBD2 matches 12 bases. Unmatched junction bases numbered 10, after V lost 1 base and J lost 4 bases. Germline assignment: CDR1 LGHDT and CDR2 YNNKEL (reference sequence). CDR3 length: 18 residues. The CDR3 DNA reads TGTGCCAGCAGCCAAGCTGGACTAGCGGGGTTAGTAGGAGAGACCCAGTACTTC. Protein sequence: CASSQAGLAGLVGETQYF.

The chain uses TRBV5-4 and TRBJ2-5; 11 bases map to TRBD1. The CDR3 length is 16 residues. In germline, CDR1 is SGHNT, CDR2 YYREEE (reference sequence). V was clipped by 4 bases and J by 2 bases; unmatched bases: 7. Written as DNA, the CDR3 is TGTGCCAGCAGCATGACCGGGACAGGGGGGCAAGAGACCCAGTACTTC. Amino acids: CASSMTGTGGQETQYF.

This chain uses TRBV5-4 with TRBJ2-1, with D maybe TRBD2 (7 bases). There are 14 residues in the CDR3. Germline-derived CDR1 and CDR2 are SGHNT and YYREEE (reference sequence). V was shortened by 7 bases and J by 9 bases, with 20 bases between the two germline ends. The CDR3 DNA reads as TGTGCCAGCGCGAGAGGGGGGGGGCTGAGTGAGCAGTTCTTC. Residues: CASARGGGLSEQFF.

The CDR3 reads CASSPREGRGPEQYV. The CDR3 DNA reads TGTGCCAGCAGCCCTCGGGAGGGCCGGGGTCCCGAGCAGTACGTC. The rearrangement uses TRBV2 and TRBJ2-7; 8 nucleotides agree with TRBD2. With 6 bases clipped from V and 6 bases from J, the junction kept 13 bases outside the gene matches. Germline values: CDR1 SNHLY, CDR2 FYNNEI. This CDR3 is 15 amino acids long.

The V and J genes are TRBV6-6 and TRBJ1-1; D is unresolved. The germline V gene has CDR1 MNHNY and CDR2 SVGAGI (reference sequence). CDR3 size: 16 residues. Trimming took off 8 bases at V and 1 base at J, with 20 bases between the two ends. The CDR3 nucleotides read TGTGCCAGCGGCTCTGCCAACATTGGCCCGAACACTGAAGCTTTCTTT. Its protein is CASGSANIGPNTEAFF.